The clone carrying this T cell receptor beta chain was picked up many times. Via MiXCR, TCRdb re-called the 5' RACE reads, giving one row per CDR3 protein. The sample lists approximately 240,000 distinct CDR3 sequences, 10% occurring once. This record belongs to a study of CD8 T cells in ankylosing spondylitis. Germline lookup yields CDR1 SQVTM and CDR2 ANQGSEA. The CDR3 has 13 amino acids. Trimming stripped 4 bases from V and 1 base from J, with 11 bases between. This TCR came from a male donor with ankylosing spondylitis or in good health (not recorded which). The sequencing sample was made of blood, either unsorted or a sorted T cell fraction (not recorded which). The chain joins TRBV29-1 to TRBJ2-7; D is undetermined. The CDR3 here is CSVVGSQSYEQYF. The DNA for the CDR3 is TGCAGCGTTGTAGGGTCCCAATCCTACGAGCAGTACTTC.